This T cell receptor beta chain was observed in a study of cytomegalovirus exposure and HLA in healthy donors. The PCR used 60 Vbeta and 13 Jbeta primers. In the authors' methods: Roughly 11 million shared chains were among some 80 million unique TCR beta chains counted in a later analysis. Assay: immunoSEQ multiplex PCR; the TCRdb copy retains only in-frame clones and omits some. V and J calls and clone size follow that table, whereas D and trimming were derived from the DNA. The sample lists around 100,000 clones, 10% seen once, with 5% to 6.5% in the top ten. CDR3 length: 14 amino acids. Germline V gene lookup returns CDR1 LNHDA and CDR2 SQIVND (reference sequence). After removal of 6 bases from V and 5 bases from J, the junction contained 6 bases not matched to a gene. Findings and caveats of the study: Excluded: some indistinguishable V segments such as TRBV6-2 and TRBV6-3.

There are many counts of this clone. The target antigen is unknown. The sample comprised PBMCs. The receptor was derived from a man in his forties or fifties in good health and CMV-seropositive. The gene calls are TRBV19 and TRBJ1-4, with TRBD1 matching 7 bases. The CDR3 spells CASRDRPINEKLFF. In DNA form, the CDR3 reads TGTGCCAGTAGGGACAGGCCTATCAATGAAAAACTGTTTTTT. The full variable domain, in which reference TRBV19 and TRBJ1-4 provide the parts outside the CDR3, is DGGITQSPKYLFRKEGQNVTLSCEQNLNHDAMYWYRQDPGQGLRLIYYSQIVNDFQKGDIAEGYSVSREKKESFPLTVTSAQKNPTAFYLCASRDRPINEKLFFGSGTQLSVL.